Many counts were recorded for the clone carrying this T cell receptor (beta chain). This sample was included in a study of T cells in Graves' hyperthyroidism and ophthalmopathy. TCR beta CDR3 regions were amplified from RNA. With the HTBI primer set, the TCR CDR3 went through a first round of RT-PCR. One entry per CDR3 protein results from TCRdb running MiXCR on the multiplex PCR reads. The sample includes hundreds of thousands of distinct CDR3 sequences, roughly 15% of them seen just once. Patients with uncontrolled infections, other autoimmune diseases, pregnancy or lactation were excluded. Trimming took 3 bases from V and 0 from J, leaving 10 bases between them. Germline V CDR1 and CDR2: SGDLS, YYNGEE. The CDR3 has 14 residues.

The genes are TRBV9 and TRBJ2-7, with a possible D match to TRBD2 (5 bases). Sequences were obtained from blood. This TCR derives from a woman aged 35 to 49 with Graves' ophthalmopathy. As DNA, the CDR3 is TGTGCCAGCAGCGAGAGTGGGAGCTCCTACGAGCAGTACTTC. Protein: CASSESGSSYEQYF.